The subject of this entry is one T cell receptor (beta chain). What this receptor recognizes is not known. Base-call qualities are not available, and no considerably larger clone is one nucleotide away. This entry belongs to a study of shared clonotypes between healthy human individuals (dated by TCRdb to 2020 to 2022). Some background on the complete study: Two women and a few men aged 18 to 49 years were included in the cohort. Leukapheresis yielded between about 0.85 and 10 billion PBMCs per donor. Per donor, three plates each were used for CD4 naive and CD4 memory, two for CD8 naive, and one for CD8 memory. The study deeply sequenced blood TCR repertoires of several healthy adults to estimate repertoire size and the extent of clonotype sharing between individuals. Libraries were prepared and TCR repertoires were sequenced by different laboratories using diverse techniques, in order to increase sequencing depth and limit assay-specific biases.

CDR1 and CDR2 are read off the germline V gene as SNHLY and FYNNEI. V loses 2 bases, J loses 2 bases, and the germline ends lie 12 bases apart. From its cysteine to its phenylalanine, the CDR3 spans 15 amino acids. The CDR3 DNA has 45 bases and is translated from base 1. Using the deep immunoSEQ assay, multiplex PCR amplified TCR CDR3 regions from genomic DNA. Extracted genomic DNA from each cell subset was spread evenly across all wells of several immunoSEQ 96-well plates, with each plate serving as a replicate. For sorted subsets, approximately 200 ng of genomic DNA, equivalent to roughly 33,000 T cell genomes, went into each replicate PCR. Purified libraries were quantified with a Qubit 3.0 fluorometer, sized on a Bioanalyzer 2100, and re-quantified with the KAPA Library Quantification kit. Every immunoSEQ 96-well plate was sequenced on a dedicated single-read 150-cycle Illumina NextSeq 550 flow cell. For the original study's pipeline: The immunoSEQ output contained only junctional sequences without quality scores, so filtering could not match that applied to full-length reads. To assign V/J genes and CDR3, sequences were annotated using PyIR, a Python wrapper for IgBLAST v1.9, with IMGT germline references. Any read was removed if the V/J assignment was weak (E-value above 1e-6), the CDR3 was missing, or the read contained stop codons, out-of-frame junctions, or ambiguous translated residues. V3J clonotypes were defined as sequences sharing the same inferred V gene, J gene, and CDR3 amino acid sequence. Percentage overlap between repertoires was computed as shared unique clonotypes divided by the size of the smaller repertoire. Repertoire richness was assessed with RTK rarefaction, the Chao1 estimator, and Recon v2.1 estimates of unobserved clonotypes. For all TCRbeta clonotypes obtained by the gDNA method from a few donors, generation probabilities were computed with OLGA. What TCRdb holds here is the immuneACCESS table cut down to in-frame rearrangements. Part of the clones is not present; checked against another copy, under half of the missing clones reflect an unresolved V gene, and the others are unexplained. V, J and clone size were drawn from that table, and D and trimming were deduced from the DNA. This sample gives about 700,000 clones in total; roughly 70% of them show up just once. 1.5% to 2% of the sample goes to the ten largest clones.

The donors were healthy, HIV-negative adults with no recently reported acute infections or vaccinations. Every donor was a Caucasian adult residing in Nashville, Tennessee, USA. CD4+ T cells were enriched by magnetic negative selection, after which naive cells were positively selected on CD45RA and the negative fraction was taken as the memory subset. After blood collection by leukapheresis, PBMCs were isolated using Ficoll-Histopaque density gradient centrifugation and then cryopreserved in the vapor phase of liquid nitrogen. Analytical flow cytometry was used to check the purity and quantity of every magnetically sorted T cell population. From each sorted fraction, genomic DNA was isolated and quantified by UV absorbance on a Nanodrop 2000c. What the study reported, not specific to this receptor: Higher generation probabilities were observed for clonotypes shared by all four sorted-subset donors than for non-shared clonotypes. Pairwise subsampling led to the expectation that sequencing depth would affect the degree of clonotype sharing among donors. Sampling was limited to blood, and TCR repertoires in tissue likely differ from TCR repertoires in blood. Because the study included only a small number of donors, the genetic and exposure-history diversity represented was limited. Sharing across four donors was observed for approximately 5% of naive CD4, about 3.2% of naive CD8, 2.3% of memory CD4, and about 0.4% of memory CD8 clonotypes. Estimated clonotype richness was generally larger for naive than for memory subsets. Incomplete sequencing was indicated by rarefaction of sorted-subset datasets, despite the large sequencing depth.

The sequence derives from a woman in her thirties in good health. The chain uses TRBV2 and TRBJ1-2; D gene: possibly TRBD1, on 6 matching bases. Sequences were obtained from memory CD4+ T cells sorted from blood. What this sample's cell subset or site label stands for: CD45RA-negative fraction. The CDR3 in this case is CASSETGTKNYGYTF. The nucleotide sequence reads TGTGCCAGCAGTGAAACGGGGACAAAGAACTATGGCTACACCTTC.